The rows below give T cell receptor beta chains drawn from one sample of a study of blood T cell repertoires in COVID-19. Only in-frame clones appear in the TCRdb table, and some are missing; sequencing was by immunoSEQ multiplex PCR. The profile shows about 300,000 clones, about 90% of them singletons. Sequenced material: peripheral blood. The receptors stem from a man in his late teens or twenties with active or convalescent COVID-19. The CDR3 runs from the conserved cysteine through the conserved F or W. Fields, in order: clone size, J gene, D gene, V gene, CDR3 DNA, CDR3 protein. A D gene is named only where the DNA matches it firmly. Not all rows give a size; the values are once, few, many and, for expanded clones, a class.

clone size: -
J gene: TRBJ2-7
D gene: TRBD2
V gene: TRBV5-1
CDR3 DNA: TGCGCCAGCAGCTCCACTAGCGGACCCTCCTACGAGCAGTACTTC
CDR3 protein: CASSSTSGPSYEQYF

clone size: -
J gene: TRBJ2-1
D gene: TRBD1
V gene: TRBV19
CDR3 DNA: TGTGCCAGTAGTATAGTGGGACAGGGGGTTGAGCAGTTCTTC
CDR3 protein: CASSIVGQGVEQFF

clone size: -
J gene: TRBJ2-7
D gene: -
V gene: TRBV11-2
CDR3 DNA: TGTGCCAGCAGCTTAGTGAAGCGGTCCTACGAGCAGTACTTC
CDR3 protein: CASSLVKRSYEQYF

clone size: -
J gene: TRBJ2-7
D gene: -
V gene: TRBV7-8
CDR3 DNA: TGTGCCAGCAGCCCCCGCCAGGGAAGCTCCTACGAGCAGTACTTC
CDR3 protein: CASSPRQGSSYEQYF

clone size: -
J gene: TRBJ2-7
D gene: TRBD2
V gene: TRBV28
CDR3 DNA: TGTGCCAGCAGGTCTAGCGGGAGCGGATTTATGTACGAGCAGTACTTC
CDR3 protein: CASRSSGSGFMYEQYF

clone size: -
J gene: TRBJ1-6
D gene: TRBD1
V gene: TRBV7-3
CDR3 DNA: TGTGCCAGCAGTACAGGGGCAGAGAATTCACCCCTCCACTTT
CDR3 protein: CASSTGAENSPLHF

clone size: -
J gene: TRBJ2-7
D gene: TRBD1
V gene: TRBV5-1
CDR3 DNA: TGCGCCAGCAGCTCGACCCCCGGGACAGGGTCCTACGAGCAGTACTTC
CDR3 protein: CASSSTPGTGSYEQYF

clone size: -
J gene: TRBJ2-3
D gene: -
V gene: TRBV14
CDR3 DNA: TGTGCCAGCAGCCAAGATCTCAGGTGGACAGATACGCAGTATTTT
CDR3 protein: CASSQDLRWTDTQYF

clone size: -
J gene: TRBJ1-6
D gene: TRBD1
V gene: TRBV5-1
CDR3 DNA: TGCGCCAGCAGGCACCGGACAGGTCTTGATTCACCCCTCCACTTT
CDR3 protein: CASRHRTGLDSPLHF

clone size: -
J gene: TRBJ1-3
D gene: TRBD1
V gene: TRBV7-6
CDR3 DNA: TGTGCCAGCAGCCAGGACAGGGCGAGCTCTGGAAACACCATATATTTT
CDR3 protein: CASSQDRASSGNTIYF

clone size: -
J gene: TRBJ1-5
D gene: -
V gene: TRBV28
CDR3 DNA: TGTGCCAGCAGTGATCACAGGCCCCAGCATTTT
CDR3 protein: CASSDHRPQHF

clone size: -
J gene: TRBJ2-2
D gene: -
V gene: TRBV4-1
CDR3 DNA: TGCGCCAGCAGCCAAGTTGCTGGACATGGGAAGACCGGGGAGCTGTTTTTT
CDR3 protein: CASSQVAGHGKTGELFF

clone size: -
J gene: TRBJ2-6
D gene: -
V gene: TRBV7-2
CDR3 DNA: TGTGCCAGCAGCCCAGGTCGGCACCGCTCTGGGGCCAACGTCCTGACTTTC
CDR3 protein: CASSPGRHRSGANVLTF

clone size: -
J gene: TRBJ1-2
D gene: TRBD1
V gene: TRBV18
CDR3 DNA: TGTGCCAGCTCCCCAAGTATGGACAGGACTAACTATGGCTACACCTTC
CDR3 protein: CASSPSMDRTNYGYTF

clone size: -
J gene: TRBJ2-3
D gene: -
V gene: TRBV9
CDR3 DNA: TGTGCCAGCAGCGTAGGAGGTAGGAGCACAGATACGCAGTATTTT
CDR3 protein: CASSVGGRSTDTQYF

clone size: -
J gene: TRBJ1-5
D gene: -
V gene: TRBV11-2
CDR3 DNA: TGTGCCAGCAGCTTAGCTCGGGTTCTCCTTAGCCAGCCCCAGCATTTT
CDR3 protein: CASSLARVLLSQPQHF

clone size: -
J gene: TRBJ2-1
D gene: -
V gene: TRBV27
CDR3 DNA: TGTGCCAGCAGTTTACAGGGGCTCCTGGGCAATGAGCAGTTCTTC
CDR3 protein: CASSLQGLLGNEQFF

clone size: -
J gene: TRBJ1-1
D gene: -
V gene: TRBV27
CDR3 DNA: TGTGCCAGCAGCAATCACAGGTTCACTGAAGCTTTCTTT
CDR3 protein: CASSNHRFTEAFF

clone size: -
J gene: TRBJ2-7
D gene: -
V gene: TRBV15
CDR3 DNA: TGTGCCACCAGCAGAGGTTTGGCAGGGGATTCGTACGAGCAGTACTTC
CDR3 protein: CATSRGLAGDSYEQYF

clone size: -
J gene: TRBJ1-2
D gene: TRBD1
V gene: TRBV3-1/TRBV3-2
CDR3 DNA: TGTGCCAGCAGCTCCGGACAGGGAGGCTACACCTTC
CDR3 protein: CASSSGQGGYTF

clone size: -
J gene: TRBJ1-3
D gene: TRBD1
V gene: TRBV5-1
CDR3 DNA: TGCGCCAGCAGCCCAGGGGGCTCTGGAAACACCATATATTTT
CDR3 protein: CASSPGGSGNTIYF

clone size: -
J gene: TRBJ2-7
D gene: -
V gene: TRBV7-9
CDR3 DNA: TGTGCCAGCAGCTCCCCCAAAGGGGTTCCCTACGAGCAGTACTTC
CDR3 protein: CASSSPKGVPYEQYF

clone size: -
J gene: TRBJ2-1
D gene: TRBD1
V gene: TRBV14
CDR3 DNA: TGTGCCAGCAGCCCTATGGGCGAGACAGGGGGTAATGAGCAGTTCTTC
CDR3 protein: CASSPMGETGGNEQFF

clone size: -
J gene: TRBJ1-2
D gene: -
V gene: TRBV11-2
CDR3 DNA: TGTGCCAGCAGCTTAGATGTGGCCTATGGCTACACCTTC
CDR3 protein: CASSLDVAYGYTF

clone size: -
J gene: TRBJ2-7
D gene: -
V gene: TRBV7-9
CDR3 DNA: TGTGCCAGCAGCTTTCATCAGGGCTCCCACGAGCAGTACTTC
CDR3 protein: CASSFHQGSHEQYF

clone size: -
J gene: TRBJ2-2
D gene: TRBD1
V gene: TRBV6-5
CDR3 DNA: TGTGCCAGCAGTTTAGGGGGCAACACCGGGGAGCTGTTTTTT
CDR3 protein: CASSLGGNTGELFF

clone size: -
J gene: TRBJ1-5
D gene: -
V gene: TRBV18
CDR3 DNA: TGTGCCAGCTCACCTCAGGGGCCGGGTCAGCCCCAGCATTTT
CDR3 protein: CASSPQGPGQPQHF

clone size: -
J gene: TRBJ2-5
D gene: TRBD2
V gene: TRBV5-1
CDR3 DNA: TGCGCCACTCACCGCCTAGCGGGACCCTCCCAAGAGACCCAGTACTTC
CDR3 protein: CATHRLAGPSQETQYF

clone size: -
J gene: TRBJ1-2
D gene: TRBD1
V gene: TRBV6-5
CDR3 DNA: TGTGCCAGCAGCGTGACAGGGGAAGACGGCTACACCTTC
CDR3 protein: CASSVTGEDGYTF

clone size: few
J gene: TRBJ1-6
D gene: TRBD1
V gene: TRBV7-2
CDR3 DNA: TGTGCCAGCACCCGGGACAGGAGTTCACCCCTCCACTTT
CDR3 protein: CASTRDRSSPLHF

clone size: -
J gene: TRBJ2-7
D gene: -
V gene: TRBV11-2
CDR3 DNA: TGTGCCAGCAGCCCGTCCTACGAGCAGTACTTC
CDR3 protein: CASSPSYEQYF

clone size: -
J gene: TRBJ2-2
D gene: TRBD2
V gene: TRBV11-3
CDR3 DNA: TGTGCCAGCAGCTTGGGGTCGGGGACTAGTAAAACCGGGGAGCTGTTTTTT
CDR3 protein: CASSLGSGTSKTGELFF

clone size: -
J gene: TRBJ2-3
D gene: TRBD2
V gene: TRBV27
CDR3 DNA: TGTGCCAGCGGGGGTCGGGCGGGAGGGCCAGGAGATACGCAGTATTTT
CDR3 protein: CASGGRAGGPGDTQYF

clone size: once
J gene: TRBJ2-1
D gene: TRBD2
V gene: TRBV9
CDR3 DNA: TGTGCCAGCAGCCCCCCCGGACTAGCGGCATACAATGAGCAGTTCTTC
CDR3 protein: CASSPPGLAAYNEQFF

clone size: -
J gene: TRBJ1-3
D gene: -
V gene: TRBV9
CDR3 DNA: TGTGCCAGCAGCGAGTCCGCGAACACCATATATTTT
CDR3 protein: CASSESANTIYF

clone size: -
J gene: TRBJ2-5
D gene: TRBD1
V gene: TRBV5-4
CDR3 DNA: TGTGCCAGCAACACCGGACAGGGGGTACAAGAGACCCAGTACTTC
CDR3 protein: CASNTGQGVQETQYF

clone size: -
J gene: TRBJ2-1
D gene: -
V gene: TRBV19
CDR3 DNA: TGTGCCAGCAAACAGGGATCTGGGGTCAATGAGCAGTTCTTC
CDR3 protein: CASKQGSGVNEQFF

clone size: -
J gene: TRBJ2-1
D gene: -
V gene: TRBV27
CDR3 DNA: TGTGCCAGCAGCCTCATACAGACAGCAGGGAATGAGCAGTTCTTC
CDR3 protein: CASSLIQTAGNEQFF

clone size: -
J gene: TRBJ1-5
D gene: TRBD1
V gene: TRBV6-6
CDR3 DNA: TGTGCCAGCAGTTACTCGATGGCAGGGGGAAGTCAGCCCCAGCATTTT
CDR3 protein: CASSYSMAGGSQPQHF

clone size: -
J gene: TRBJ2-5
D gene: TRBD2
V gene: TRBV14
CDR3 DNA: TGTGCCAGCAGCCAGACCACGACGCGAGCGGGACTAGAGACCCAGTACTTC
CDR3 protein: CASSQTTTRAGLETQYF

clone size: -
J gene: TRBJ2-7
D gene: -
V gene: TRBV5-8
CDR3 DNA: TGTGCCAGCAGCTTATACAACCACGAGCAGTACTTC
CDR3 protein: CASSLYNHEQYF

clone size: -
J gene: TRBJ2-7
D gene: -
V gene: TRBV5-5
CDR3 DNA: TGTGCCAGCAGCTTGGGTCGGGACATTTCCTACGAGCAGTACTTC
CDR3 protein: CASSLGRDISYEQYF

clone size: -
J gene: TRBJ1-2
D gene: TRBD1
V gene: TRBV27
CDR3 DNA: TGTGCCAGCAGTTTATTGAGGACAGGGTTGGATGGCTACACCTTC
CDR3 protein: CASSLLRTGLDGYTF